This T cell receptor beta chain was captured by sequencing in a study of read filtering for tumor transcriptome and immune sequencing. Study-level background: Transcriptome libraries were built from DNase-treated RNA.

Findings and caveats of the study: This fraction held mixed bone marrow immune cells after CD138-negative sorting. In IR-seq, single-read clonotypes were around 80% of clonotypes but around 3.2% of reads. RNA-seq captured clonotypes less deeply and reliably than IR-seq.

This clonotype was seen repeatedly, ten times or more. Its antigen is unknown. The germline V gene encodes CDR1 SGHVS and CDR2 FNYEAQ. This CDR3 has 16 amino acids. The V end was cut by 5 bases, the J end by 1 base, with 16 bases between. This library used around 400 ng RNA and molecular barcoded adaptors spanning alpha/delta and beta/gamma chains. One entry per CDR3 protein results from TCRdb running MiXCR on the reads. The sample holds 35,000 to 55,000 distinct CDR3 sequences; about 12% are singletons and the top ten take about 14%. Sequenced material: a population of CD138-negative cells sorted from bone marrow. This TCR was recovered from a donor aged 40 or older with multiple myeloma. The chain joins TRBV7-6 to TRBJ2-3, with TRBD2 as a possible D gene (6 bases). For the CDR3, the DNA is TGTGCCAGCAGCCCCCCGCGACCGGGAGGCACAGATACGCAGTATTTT. Translating gives CASSPPRPGGTDTQYF.